The 18 T cell receptor beta chains below all came from one sample that was sequenced in a study of T cell changes during pregnancy in multiple sclerosis. Using immunoSEQ multiplex PCR, the repertoire was profiled, and TCRdb retains in-frame clones only, with some absent. The table lists around 44,000 clones, around 91% of them singletons. The sequencing used CD8+ T cells from peripheral blood mononuclear cells, collected in the first trimester of pregnancy. These receptors were collected from a female donor with multiple sclerosis, enrolled in a pregnancy study.

In this sample, this clone turned up a few times. The chain carries TRBV10-1 and TRBJ2-7, with 8 bases lining up with TRBD2. There are 14 residues in the CDR3. Germline trimming cut 4 bases from V and 7 bases from J; bases unmatched to any gene: 9. The germline V gene encodes CDR1 WNHNN and CDR2 SYGVQD (reference sequence). The CDR3 loop is CASSGAGEAREQYF. The CDR3 nucleotides are TGCGCCAGCAGTGGAGCGGGAGAGGCTCGGGAGCAGTACTTC.

The genes are TRBV7-9 and TRBJ1-2; D perhaps matches TRBD1 (5 bases). Germline CDR1 and CDR2: SEHNR and FQNEAQ (reference sequence). Trimming cost V 1 base and J 6 bases, with 9 bases left between them. The CDR3 length is 13 residues. The CDR3 region is CASSLVRANGYTF. For the CDR3, the DNA is TGTGCCAGCAGCTTAGTCAGGGCGAATGGCTACACCTTC. Variable domain in full (rest from reference TRBV7-9 and TRBJ1-2): DTGVSQNPRHKITKRGQNVTFRCDPISEHNRLYWYRQTLGQGPEFLTYFQNEAQLEKSRLLSDRFSAERPKGSFSTLEIQRTEQGDSAMYLCASSLVRANGYTFGSGTRLTVV.

J is TRBJ2-7 and V is TRBV5-6; 7 bases map to TRBD2. There are 13 residues in the CDR3. The germline V gene encodes CDR1 SGHDT and CDR2 YYEEEE. Trimming took 3 bases from V and 0 from J; bases not matched to a gene: 0. CDR3 sequence (DNA): TGTGCCAGCAGCTGGGACTACTCCTACGAGCAGTACTTC. Its protein product is CASSWDYSYEQYF.

The chain joins TRBV28 to TRBJ2-7; possible D gene TRBD2, 6 bases. Germline-derived CDR1 and CDR2 are MDHEN and SYDVKM. CDR3 length equals 15 residues. The V gene lost 3 bases and the J gene lost 1 base, with 13 bases spanning the gap. The CDR3 coding sequence is TGTGCCAGCAGTTTGAGGTGGGGGGAGTCCTACGAGCAGTACTTC. It translates to CASSLRWGESYEQYF.

This chain connects TRBV19 to TRBJ2-7, with a tentative D call TRBD1 (7 bases). The CDR3 contains 13 residues. Per germline, CDR1 LNHDA and CDR2 SQIVND (reference sequence). The V end lost 3 bases, the J end lost 6 bases, and 12 bases lay between the germline ends. The CDR3 DNA follows: TGTGCCAGTAGTATTCATCAGGGGGGCGAGCAGTACTTC. Its translation is CASSIHQGGEQYF. The full variable domain, completed using reference TRBV19 and TRBJ2-7, is DGGITQSPKYLFRKEGQNVTLSCEQNLNHDAMYWYRQDPGQGLRLIYYSQIVNDFQKGDIAEGYSVSREKKESFPLTVTSAQKNPTAFYLCASSIHQGGEQYFGPGTRLTVT.

This chain joins TRBV13 and TRBJ2-5; D is unresolved. The germline CDR1 and CDR2 sequences are PRHDT and FYEKMQ (reference sequence). With 5 bases removed from V and 0 bases from J, the gap between germline ends came to 13 bases. CDR3 length: 15 amino acids. This CDR3 is CASSRGPEYQETQYF. The CDR3 bases are TGTGCCAGCAGCCGAGGCCCAGAGTACCAAGAGACCCAGTACTTC.

This sequence joins TRBV6-5 and TRBJ1-1, with unresolved D. CDR1 is MNHEY and CDR2 is SVGAGI in the germline V gene. The germline V and J ends were trimmed by 6 bases and 1 base, with 6 bases remaining between them. The CDR3 covers 12 residues. The DNA of the CDR3 is TGTGCCAGCAGCGCGGGGAACACTGAAGCTTTCTTT. It encodes CASSAGNTEAFF.

The gene calls are TRBV4-1 and TRBJ2-3; D remains ambiguous. With 0 bases removed from V and 2 bases from J, the gap between germline ends came to 6 bases. The germline gives CDR1 MGHRA, CDR2 YSYEKL. The CDR3 runs to 14 residues. CDR3 nucleotides: TGCGCCAGCAGCCAAGAAATCTCCACAGATACGCAGTATTTT. Amino acid sequence: CASSQEISTDTQYF.

The V call is TRBV7-9, the J call TRBJ2-7, with D possibly matching TRBD1 (5 bases). Trimming removed 1 base from V and 7 bases from J, with 11 bases in between. The length of the CDR3 is 13 residues. The germline CDR1 and CDR2 sequences are SEHNR and FQNEAQ (reference sequence). CDR3 nucleotides: TGTGCCAGCAGCTTAGGTCAGGGCGAGGAGCAGTACTTC. Translating it yields CASSLGQGEEQYF.

This clone was counted a few times. J is TRBJ1-6 and V is TRBV6-1, with 7 bases identical to TRBD1. Germline V gene lookup returns CDR1 MNHNS and CDR2 SASEGT. This CDR3 region has 16 residues. The V and J ends lost 4 bases and 7 bases, in that order; junction bases with no gene match: 10. The CDR3: CASSAEEGGGNSPLHF. The CDR3 coding sequence is TGTGCCAGCAGTGCTGAAGAAGGGGGCGGGAATTCACCCCTCCACTTT.

The J gene is TRBJ1-1, the V gene TRBV5-4, with 7 bases matching TRBD1. CDR1 SGHNT and CDR2 YYREEE come from the germline V gene (reference sequence). The CDR3 has 15 amino acids. V shed 1 base, J shed 0 bases, and the junction held 3 bases outside the gene matches. CDR3 in DNA: TGTGCCAGCAGCTTGATCCAGGGGGTGAACACTGAAGCTTTCTTT. Translation: CASSLIQGVNTEAFF.

The chain couples TRBV30 to TRBJ2-7, with 8 bases aligning to TRBD2. The CDR3 has 15 residues. In germline, CDR1 is GTSNPN, CDR2 SVGIG (reference sequence). The V segment lost 0 bases and the J segment 7 bases; nucleotides outside the gene matches: 11. The CDR3 region is CAWSVGGAWAREQYF. The CDR3 DNA sequence: TGTGCCTGGAGTGTCGGGGGGGCGTGGGCGCGGGAGCAGTACTTC.

V gene TRBV19 combines with J gene TRBJ2-1; TRBD1 matches at 7 bases. CDR3 length: 13 residues. Germline V gene lookup returns CDR1 LNHDA and CDR2 SQIVND (reference sequence). V shed 4 bases and J 10 bases; nucleotides not matched to a gene: 7. The CDR3 loop is CASSRTGLREQFF. The CDR3 nucleotides read TGTGCCAGTAGTAGGACAGGTCTTCGAGAGCAGTTCTTC.

The chain employs TRBV7-9 and TRBJ2-1, with TRBD1 as a possible D gene (6 bases). The CDR3 is 15 residues long. V gave up 1 base and J gave up 2 bases, with 9 bases separating them. The germline gives CDR1 SEHNR, CDR2 FQNEAQ (reference sequence). The CDR3 loop reads CASSLGQGTYNEQFF. In DNA, the CDR3 is TGTGCCAGCAGCTTAGGCCAGGGGACCTACAATGAGCAGTTCTTC.

The gene calls are TRBV7-7 and TRBJ2-2; 7 positions match TRBD1. This CDR3 comprises 17 residues. The germline V gene encodes CDR1 SSHAT and CDR2 FNYEAQ (reference sequence). Trimming at V came to 1 base and at J to 1 base, leaving 6 bases not matched to a gene. CDR3 sequence reads: CASSLVKGTENTGELFF. DNA of the CDR3: TGTGCCAGCAGCTTAGTTAAAGGGACAGAGAACACCGGGGAGCTGTTTTTT.

The rearrangement uses TRBV9 and TRBJ1-5; maybe TRBD1 (5 bases). V was shortened by 0 bases and J by 5 bases, with 9 bases between the two germline ends. Looked up from germline, CDR1 is SGDLS and CDR2 is YYNGEE. This CDR3 region has 14 residues. CDR3 nucleotide sequence: TGTGCCAGCAGCGTAGATGGGGGGGATCAGCCCCAGCATTTT. Protein sequence: CASSVDGGDQPQHF.

The chain's CDR3 is CASSQESGGAYEQYF. CDR3 bases: TGCGCCAGCAGCCAAGAGAGCGGGGGGGCTTACGAGCAGTACTTC. V is TRBV4-1 and J is TRBJ2-7; 10 nucleotides agree with TRBD2. Germline V lookup: CDR1 MGHRA, CDR2 YSYEKL. The length of the CDR3 is 15 residues. Trimming took 0 bases from V and 4 from J; bases not matched to a gene: 3.

The rearrangement links TRBV27 to TRBJ2-7, with 12 bases that match TRBD2. This CDR3 is built from 15 residues. The V segment lost 6 bases and the J segment 2 bases; nucleotides outside the gene matches: 5. In germline, CDR1 is MNHEY, CDR2 SMNVEV (reference sequence). The CDR3 here is CASRFTSGGTYEQYF. In DNA, the CDR3 is TGTGCCAGCAGATTCACTAGCGGGGGGACCTACGAGCAGTACTTC.